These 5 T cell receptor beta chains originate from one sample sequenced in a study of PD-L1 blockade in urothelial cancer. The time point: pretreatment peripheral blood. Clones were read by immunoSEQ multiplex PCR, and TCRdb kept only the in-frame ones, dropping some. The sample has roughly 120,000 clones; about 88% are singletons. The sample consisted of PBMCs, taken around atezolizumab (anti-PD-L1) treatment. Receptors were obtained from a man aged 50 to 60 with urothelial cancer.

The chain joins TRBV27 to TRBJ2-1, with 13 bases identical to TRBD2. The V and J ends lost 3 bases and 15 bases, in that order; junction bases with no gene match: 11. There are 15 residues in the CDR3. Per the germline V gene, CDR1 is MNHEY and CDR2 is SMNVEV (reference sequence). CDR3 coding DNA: TGTGCCAGCAGTTTCTATGGACTAGCGGGAGTTATTCCGTTCTTC. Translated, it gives CASSFYGLAGVIPFF.

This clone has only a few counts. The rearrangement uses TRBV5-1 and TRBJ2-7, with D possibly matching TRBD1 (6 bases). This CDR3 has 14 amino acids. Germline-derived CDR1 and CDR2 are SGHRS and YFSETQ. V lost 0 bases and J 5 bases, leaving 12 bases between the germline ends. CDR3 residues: CASSLGNRDHEQYF. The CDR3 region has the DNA TGCGCCAGCAGCTTGGGCAACAGGGACCACGAGCAGTACTTC.

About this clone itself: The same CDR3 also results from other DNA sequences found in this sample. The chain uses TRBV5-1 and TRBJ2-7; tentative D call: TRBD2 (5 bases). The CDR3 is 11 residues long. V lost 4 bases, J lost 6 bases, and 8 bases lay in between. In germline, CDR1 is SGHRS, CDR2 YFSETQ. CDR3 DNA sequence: TGCGCCAGCAGCCTGGCGGGCGAGCAGTACTTC. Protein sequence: CASSLAGEQYF.

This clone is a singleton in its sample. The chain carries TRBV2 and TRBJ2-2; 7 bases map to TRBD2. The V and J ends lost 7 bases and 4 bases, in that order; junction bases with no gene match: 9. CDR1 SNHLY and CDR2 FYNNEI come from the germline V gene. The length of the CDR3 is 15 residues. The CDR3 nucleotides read TGTGCCAGCACCAGGGAGGGTGGTGGCACCGGGGAGCTGTTTTTT. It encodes CASTREGGGTGELFF.

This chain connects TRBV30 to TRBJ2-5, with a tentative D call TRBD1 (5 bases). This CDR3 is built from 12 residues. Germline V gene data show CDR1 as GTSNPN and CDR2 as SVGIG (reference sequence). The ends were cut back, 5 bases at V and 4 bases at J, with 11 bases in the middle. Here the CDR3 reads CAWGAQGETQYF. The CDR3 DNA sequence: TGTGCCTGGGGGGCCCAAGGAGAGACCCAGTACTTC.